This T cell receptor (beta chain) was captured by sequencing in a study of blood T cell repertoires in COVID-19. Study-level background: Researchers got acute and convalescent COVID-19 samples from the United States, Italy and Spain.

The CDR3 extends over 12 amino acids. J lost 9 bases, V lost 3 bases, and 4 bases had no gene match. CDR1 is LNHDA, CDR2 SQIVND, per germline (reference sequence). As handled by the study authors: Nucleated cell number was recorded as an estimate derived from reference gene primer amplification. Measured with immunoSEQ multiplex PCR; TCRdb has only the in-frame clones, and not every one. V and J calls and clone size come straight from that table; D and trimming were deduced from the DNA. This sample has around 99,000 clones, with 79% found just once. This TCR was recovered from an elderly woman with active or convalescent COVID-19. The chain recombines TRBV19 with TRBJ2-5, with 7 bases lining up with TRBD2. The specimen was peripheral blood. The CDR3 coding sequence is TGTGCCAGTAGTATCGGGGCGGGGGCCCAGTACTTC. It encodes CASSIGAGAQYF.